Included here is one T cell receptor (beta chain) sequence, with context. Its antigen has not been determined. Base qualities are not at hand, and no much larger clone is one base apart. The data were taken from a study of cytomegalovirus exposure and HLA in healthy donors (dated by TCRdb to the late 2010s). A note on the overall study: An earlier analysis of fewer than 750 of the donors reported approximately 280 Gb of sequence data and 100 million to 120 million unique TCR beta sequences obtained from around 170 million T cells. Roughly 320 gigabases of sequencing data and around 85 million unique TCR sequences made up an early release that covered 500 to 650 HLA-typed donors. The genetic ancestry cluster associated with self-reported Caucasian donors included about 81% of the 398 genotyped donors. The study aimed to test whether cataloging public T cell receptors could reveal signatures of past pathogen exposure. The study used immunosequencing to profile the T cell repertoires of 670 or so subjects and linked those repertoires to cytomegalovirus serostatus. Besides the first cohort of 666 subjects, a separate validation cohort made up of 120 different subjects was used. The study combined high-throughput TCR immunosequencing, statistical association of individual TCRs with disease status, and machine learning to predict cytomegalovirus infection status. A later analysis re-examined previously published TCR beta repertoires from 610 or so donors and added high-resolution HLA genotyping to investigate patterns of TCR occurrence. Rather than using new phenotypic data, the later analysis identified candidate immune exposures from TCR beta sequences and from how often those sequences occurred across donors. An earlier analysis of approximately 630 of the donors applied high-throughput TCR beta sequencing to assess whether each TCR beta V gene segment acted as functional or pseudogenic. Donor age, sex, ethnicity and CMV serostatus were compiled together with the repertoire data. Genome-wide SNP genotypes for about 65% of the 666 donors were used in a later genetic analysis, which treated that subset as a discovery cohort. All discovery cohort repertoires had been generated on a single sequencing platform. Class I and class II HLA loci were covered by the typing at four-digit resolution. Typing coverage varied by locus: roughly 620-630 donors for A, B, C, DRB1 and DQB1; approximately 500 for DQA1; over 600 for DPA1; approximately 490 for DPB1. Because of strong linkage in the cohort, 5 or 6 DR-DQ haplotypes were treated as single units for association and clustering. Among roughly 400 genotyped donors of the cohort, an average of approximately 240,000 unique TCR beta nucleotide sequences were sequenced per donor, 15% to 20% of them non-productive. Here is what the overall study found, with its caveats: Several of the top co-occurrence clusters appeared to be linked to parvovirus B19, influenza, CMV and Epstein-Barr virus, according to a later analysis. The authors suggested that the approach could potentially be extended to other disease states and immunological phenotypes. A later genetic analysis reported fewer N-insertions in productive TCRs among donors in an Asian-associated ancestry cluster than the approximately 670-donor mean. When HLA alleles, especially DR and DQ, strongly co-occurred, TCR associations were difficult to assign to individual alleles. According to a later analysis, most CMV-associated TCR beta chains appeared to be HLA-restricted, and the HLA associations seemed to be driven largely by CMV exposure. Some IMGT-functional V segments, including TRBV6-2 and TRBV6-3, could not be told apart with the 87-base-pair reads, so those segments were excluded. Only TCR beta chains were sequenced in this cohort, and the absence of alpha or paired-chain data limited detectable features. In a later analysis, HLA-associated TCR beta chains showed more clonal expansion and lower generation probabilities than non-associated chains that were equally common. A total of about 150 TCR beta chains were listed by the study as associated with cytomegalovirus. A group of highly shared sequence variants was considered likely to be a technical artifact of the sequencing pipeline. In vitro tests confirmed that a few of the cytomegalovirus-associated TCR beta chains recognize cytomegalovirus antigens. A further reported finding was that TCR beta sequences accurately predicted the HLA-A and HLA-B alleles for most subjects in the first cohort. In a later genetic analysis, a missense DCLRE1C variant was associated with V-gene and J-gene trimming of TCR beta chains, and the association was replicated in an independent cohort. In an earlier analysis of about 540 of the donors, most TCR beta V segments were observed in productive rearrangements about 87% or about 30% of the time, broadly matching IMGT annotations. In both the original and validation cohorts, the classifier was reported to diagnose cytomegalovirus status with high specificity and sensitivity. Most TCR sequences were seen in very few donors, while some public TCRs were found in many individuals. The earlier analysis of some 560 of the donors excluded approximately 17 rarely observed V segments, including chromosome 9 orphons, because counts were too low. According to a later analysis, TCR association rates differed among HLA loci, with DRB1 alleles showing the most associated TCRs and HLA-C alleles showing the fewest. Presence/absence analyses assumed roughly uniform sequencing depth across donors, an assumption that may not hold. Specific HLA alleles were associated with 15,000 to 20,000 TCR beta sequences at a false discovery rate of 0.05 in a later analysis. Immune exposure information for the cohort was limited to CMV serostatus. Because HLA typing was unavailable for some donors at each locus, only the typed subset was used in association tests. Correlated functional status among segregating V segments might be attributable to linkage disequilibrium, but an unknown experimental factor could not be ruled out.

The cohort was made up of roughly 670 healthy bone marrow donors. At the time of sampling, every cohort member was nominally healthy, though immune exposures that went unrecorded were likely present. The donor tested CMV seropositive, placing the donor among the 289 seropositive members of the cohort. A peripheral blood sample was collected from each donor, and TCR beta sequencing was performed on peripheral blood mononuclear cells. The Qiagen DNeasy Blood Extraction Kit was used to extract genomic DNA from the blood cell samples. Libraries came from the immunoSEQ multiplex PCR assay. For the multiplex PCR, a mixture combining 60 forward primers for TCR Vbeta segments and 13 reverse primers for TCR Jbeta segments was used. The CDR3 region of rearranged TCR beta genes was amplified from genomic DNA with a multiplex PCR assay. Amplified TCR beta libraries were sequenced as 87-base-pair reads on the Illumina HiSeq System. In the original analysis: In a later analysis, tens of millions of unique TCR beta chains were counted across the approximately 640 repertoires, and approximately 11 million of these chains were shared by at least two donors. Raw reads were error-corrected and collapsed into unique sequences by a nearest-neighbor algorithm in which closely related sequences were merged to remove PCR and sequencing errors. CDR3 sequences were aligned to IMGT reference sequences to assign V, D and J gene segments. For a sequence to be retained, a match of at least six nucleotides was required to both a V gene segment and a J gene segment. Rearrangements were classified as productive when the CDR3 lacked stop codons and remained in frame with V and J, and all other rearrangements were classified as non-productive. CDR3 was defined according to IMGT convention as the region running from the second conserved V-encoded cysteine to the conserved J-encoded phenylalanine. The earlier analysis of approximately 500 of the donors excluded sequences that lacked an unambiguous match to a single V gene segment. In an earlier analysis of some 590 of the donors, a V segment was called functional when productive rearrangements were above 56.7%, and segregating when the standard deviation between donors exceeded 5%. A statistical classification framework was built for diagnosing cytomegalovirus status from the catalog of TCR beta chain sequences. A later analysis assigned V and J genes by comparing TCR nucleotide sequences with IMGT/GENE-DB human TR gene sequences. A later analysis assigned CDR3 sequences and most-parsimonious VDJ recombination scenarios with the TCRdist pipeline. A later analysis defined each TCR beta chain by its CDR3 amino acid sequence plus V-gene family, and excluded reads lacking a unique V-gene family. As a way to deal with suspected cross-contamination and a sequencing artifact, a later analysis dropped more than 500 nucleotide sequences that were highly shared and had low generation probability. In a later analysis, a clonal expansion index for each public chain was calculated from normalized within-repertoire ranks of inferred template counts. A later analysis computed generation probabilities with a VDJ recombination model fitted to out-of-frame rearrangements, and checked the results against IGoR. A later analysis scored TCR-TCR, TCR-HLA and TCR-CMV co-occurrence with hypergeometric tests, applying a repertoire-size bias correction to TCR pairs. To estimate false discovery rates, a later analysis permuted the HLA or CMV assignments 20 times. In a later analysis, co-occurring TCRs were grouped with DBSCAN, and TCRdist sequence similarity was added when clustering was performed within HLA-allele-positive subsets. Repertoires with fewer than 30,000 or more than 120,000 public chains, plus five repertoires with anomalous nucleotide sharing, were excluded from co-occurrence clustering. As stored in TCRdb, this immuneACCESS dataset retains in-frame rearrangements with V and J assigned. A fraction of the clones does not appear; measured against another copy, unresolved V genes explain less than half of the discrepancy, and the remainder lacks a known reason. Clonal size and the V and J genes are those of that table, whereas D and trimming came from the DNA. The sample data list about 210,000 clones, and about 80% of these were observed just once. Of the sample, nearly 6% is held by the ten largest clones.

Trimming takes 6 bases off V and 5 bases off J; junction bases not matched to a gene: 10. The germline V gene yields MNHNS for CDR1 and SASEGT for CDR2. Counted from cysteine to phenylalanine, this CDR3 has 15 amino acids. Only the CDR3 DNA is retained, 45 bases long and in frame from the first base. The sequencing input was PBMCs. The TCR was taken from a man in his forties or fifties in good health and CMV-seropositive. The rearrangement joined TRBV6-1 to TRBJ1-5, with 7 bases aligning to TRBD1. The nucleotides read TGTGCCAGCAGCCAAGGACAGGCTTCACATCAGCCCCAGCATTTT. Its product reads: CASSQGQASHQPQHF.